This entry concerns a single TCR beta chain. The data derive from a study of blood T cell repertoires in COVID-19. Profiled with immunoSEQ multiplex PCR; TCRdb holds only in-frame clones, not every one. Of about 360,000 clones listed, around 88% are singletons. The CDR3 spans 11 residues. Trimming left V 9 bases short and J 9 bases short, with 14 bases between. Germline-derived CDR1 and CDR2 are SNHLY and FYNNEI. The TCR originated in an older woman with COVID-19, enrolled during active disease. The sample was peripheral blood. The chain uses TRBV2 and TRBJ1-1, with D perhaps TRBD1 (6 bases). This chain's CDR3 is CASKPGHQAFF. CDR3 in DNA: TGTGCCAGTAAACCGGGACACCAAGCTTTCTTT.